The next 32 T cell receptor beta chains were all read from a single sample in a study of blood T cell repertoires in COVID-19. TCRdb's table, derived via immunoSEQ multiplex PCR, lists solely in-frame clones and lacks some. The data show under 250,000 clones, with more than 70% seen just once and around 2.9% held by the top ten. The sequencing sample was made of peripheral blood. All receptors come from a woman aged 55-69 years with acute or convalescent COVID-19.

The CDR3 protein is CASSRSTGSYGYTF. CDR3 sequence (DNA): TGTGCCAGCAGCCGTTCGACAGGGAGCTATGGCTACACCTTC. This chain uses TRBV6-5 with TRBJ1-2, with 7 bases matching TRBD1. Trimming at V came to 6 bases and at J to 4 bases, leaving 8 bases not matched to a gene. The V gene's germline CDR1 is MNHEY and CDR2 SVGAGI. This CDR3 spans 14 amino acids.

This clone was recorded at least ten times. The chain links TRBV5-1 to TRBJ2-7; D is undetermined. V shed 4 bases and J shed 6 bases, with 26 bases lying between them. Germline V gene lookup returns CDR1 SGHRS and CDR2 YFSETQ. The CDR3 is made up of 17 amino acids. Written as DNA, the CDR3 is TGCGCCAGCAGCCCGGGTTCCGGAGCCGGCGGAGTGGGCGAGCAGTACTTC. This encodes CASSPGSGAGGVGEQYF.

J is TRBJ2-5 and V is TRBV29-1, with a tentative D call TRBD2 (6 bases). Trimming shortened V by 8 bases and J by 4 bases, and 11 bases separated the two germline ends. The CDR3 has 11 amino acids. CDR1 is SQVTM, CDR2 ANQGSEA, per germline. The DNA for the CDR3 is TGCAGCTCCCAAGCGGGAGAGACCCAGTACTTC. It yields the protein CSSQAGETQYF.

The V call is TRBV19, the J call TRBJ2-1; TRBD2 might be the D (6 bases). V shed 3 bases and J shed 3 bases, with 12 bases lying between them. CDR3 length: 15 amino acids. The germline gives CDR1 LNHDA, CDR2 SQIVND (reference sequence). The CDR3 loop reads CASSIAGTLYNEQFF. The DNA for the CDR3 is TGTGCCAGTAGTATCGCCGGGACTCTCTACAATGAGCAGTTCTTC.

The chain uses TRBV19 and TRBJ2-2, with TRBD2 identical over 10 bases. V lost 3 bases and J lost 8; bases outside the gene matches: 9. CDR1 is LNHDA and CDR2 is SQIVND in the germline V gene (reference sequence). The CDR3 has 16 residues. The chain's CDR3 is CASSIALAGASGELFF. The CDR3 DNA reads as TGTGCCAGTAGTATTGCCCTAGCGGGAGCTTCGGGGGAGCTGTTTTTT.

The chain is built from TRBV30 and TRBJ2-1, with D possibly TRBD2 on 7 matching bases. The CDR3 has 13 residues. Germline CDR1 reads GTSNPN; CDR2 reads SVGIG (reference sequence). Trimming stripped 2 bases from V and 6 bases from J, with 11 bases between. In nucleotides, the CDR3 is TGTGCCTGGAGTTTAGGGGGGGGCAATGAGCAGTTCTTC. Translation: CAWSLGGGNEQFF.

V and J are TRBV24-1 and TRBJ2-1; 11 bases align to TRBD2. The CDR3 has 15 residues. V dropped 3 bases and J dropped 7; count of bases not matched to a gene: 4. Germline loops: CDR1 KGHDR, CDR2 SFDVKD. In DNA form, the CDR3 reads TGTGCCACCAGTGATCCGACTAGCGGGGCTAATGAGCAGTTCTTC. Translated, it gives CATSDPTSGANEQFF.

The chain joins TRBV7-2 to TRBJ1-1, with D unresolved. V was cut by 2 bases and J by 11 bases, with 15 bases left in between. CDR3 length: 13 amino acids. The V gene's germline CDR1 is SGHTA and CDR2 FQGNSA. As DNA, the CDR3 is TGTGCCAGCAGCTTATTCGAGGGTTCAGAGGCTTTCTTT. As protein: CASSLFEGSEAFF.

V is TRBV6-6 and J is TRBJ2-7, with D possibly matching TRBD2 (8 bases). This CDR3 contains 16 residues. V lost 4 bases and J 2 bases, leaving 18 bases between the germline ends. From germline, CDR1 is MNHNY and CDR2 SVGAGI (reference sequence). CDR3 bases: TGTGCCAGCAGTTTACGGGAGGGGGCGGGCGCCTACGAGCAGTACTTC. Residues: CASSLREGAGAYEQYF.

The chain carries TRBV28 and TRBJ1-4; D may be TRBD1 (5 bases). V dropped 4 bases and J dropped 0 bases, with 12 bases sitting between them. This CDR3 is built from 16 residues. Germline V gives CDR1 MDHEN, CDR2 SYDVKM. The CDR3 protein is CASSSPGSATNEKLFF. CDR3 sequence (DNA): TGTGCCAGCAGTTCCCCAGGGTCTGCAACTAATGAAAAACTGTTTTTT.

The chain combines TRBV6-6 with TRBJ1-1, with D perhaps matching TRBD1 (6 bases). Between the trimmed V and J ends, which lost 6 bases and 5 bases, there was a span of 19 bases. This CDR3 contains 15 residues. Per the germline V gene, CDR1 is MNHNY and CDR2 is SVGAGI (reference sequence). CDR3: CASSHRQGGGTEAFF. CDR3 coding DNA: TGTGCCAGCAGCCACAGACAAGGGGGTGGAACTGAAGCTTTCTTT.

The rearrangement links TRBV11-2 to TRBJ2-3; the D gene is possibly TRBD2 (5 bases). Germline V CDR1 and CDR2: SGHAT, FQNNGV. Between the trimmed V and J ends, which lost 4 bases and 2 bases, there was a span of 7 bases. The CDR3 is 13 residues long. The CDR3 region is CASSSSHTDTQYF. The CDR3 DNA reads TGTGCCAGCAGCTCTAGCCACACAGATACGCAGTATTTT. Full variable domain (rest looked up from reference TRBV11-2 and TRBJ2-3): EAGVAQSPRYKIIEKRQSVAFWCNPISGHATLYWYQQILGQGPKLLIQFQNNGVVDDSQLPKDRFSAERLKGVDSTLKIQPAKLEDSAVYLCASSSSHTDTQYFGPGTRLTVL.

This clone has more than one count but fewer than ten. The rearrangement uses TRBV7-6 and TRBJ2-5; TRBD2 agrees at 10 bases. Germline-derived CDR1 and CDR2 are SGHVS and FNYEAQ. The CDR3 extends over 16 amino acids. V trimming: 4 bases; J trimming: 5 bases; junction bases outside the gene matches: 10. The CDR3 spells CASSSQREGILETQYF. CDR3 coding DNA: TGTGCCAGCAGCTCCCAGCGGGAGGGGATCTTGGAGACCCAGTACTTC. The whole variable domain, remainder taken from reference TRBV7-6 and TRBJ2-5, is GAGVSQSPRYKVTKRGQDVALRCDPISGHVSLYWYRQALGQGPEFLTYFNYEAQQDKSGLPNDRFSAERPEGSISTLTIQRTEQRDSAMYRCASSSQREGILETQYFGPGTRLLVL.

The chain has TRBV9 and TRBJ1-5; the match to TRBD1 covers 10 bases. V gave up 3 bases and J gave up 2 bases; unmatched junction bases: 2. Germline V gene sequence: CDR1 SGDLS, CDR2 YYNGEE. The CDR3 loop spans 15 amino acids. CDR3 in DNA: TGTGCCAGCAGCGGCGGACAGGGGGGCAATCAGCCCCAGCATTTT. This encodes CASSGGQGGNQPQHF. The entire variable domain, with the rest obtained from reference TRBV9 and TRBJ1-5, is as follows: DSGVTQTPKHLITATGQRVTLRCSPRSGDLSVYWYQQSLDQGLQFLIQYYNGEERAKGNILERFSAQQFPDLHSELNLSSLELGDSALYFCASSGGQGGNQPQHFGDGTRLSIL.

The chain has TRBV4-1 and TRBJ1-5, with 9 bases fitting TRBD1. Germline V gene data show CDR1 as MGHRA and CDR2 as YSYEKL. The CDR3 length is 19 residues. V was clipped by 1 base and J by 7 bases; unmatched bases: 17. CDR3 protein: CASSQGILRRDREIQPQHF. CDR3 nucleotide sequence: TGCGCCAGCAGCCAAGGCATTCTTCGGAGGGACAGGGAGATCCAGCCCCAGCATTTT.

This chain joins TRBV5-1 and TRBJ2-1; 10 nucleotides match TRBD2. Germline V lookup: CDR1 SGHRS, CDR2 YFSETQ. Trimming took 0 bases from V and 6 from J; bases not matched to a gene: 12. This CDR3 comprises 18 residues. CDR3 protein: CASSLAGLAGEYRNEQFF. Written as DNA, the CDR3 is TGCGCCAGCAGCTTGGCTGGTCTAGCGGGAGAATACCGCAATGAGCAGTTCTTC.

The gene calls are TRBV5-4 and TRBJ1-4, with TRBD1 matching over 12 bases. Trimming at V came to 3 bases and at J to 6 bases, leaving 6 bases not matched to a gene. This CDR3 comprises 16 residues. CDR1 and CDR2 from the germline V gene are SGHNT and YYREEE (reference sequence). The CDR3 here is CASSSGQGATDEKLFF. The CDR3 nucleotides are TGTGCCAGCAGCTCGGGACAGGGGGCAACGGATGAAAAACTGTTTTTT. Supplemented by reference TRBV5-4 and TRBJ1-4, the full variable domain reads ETGVTQSPTHLIKTRGQQVTLRCSSQSGHNTVSWYQQALGQGPQFIFQYYREEENGRGNFPPRFSGLQFPNYSSELNVNALELDDSALYLCASSSGQGATDEKLFFGSGTQLSVL.

The chain has TRBV7-8 and TRBJ1-1; TRBD1 aligns across 11 bases. Germline V lookup: CDR1 SGHVS, CDR2 FQNEAQ. Trimming took 1 base from V and 4 from J; bases not matched to a gene: 2. The CDR3 length is 15 residues. The CDR3 nucleotides are TGTGCCAGCAGCTTAGGGGACAGGGGGACCACTGAAGCTTTCTTT. Translation gives CASSLGDRGTTEAFF.

The chain links TRBV5-6 to TRBJ1-1, with 8 bases aligning to TRBD1. The germline gives CDR1 SGHDT, CDR2 YYEEEE. The CDR3 loop spans 16 amino acids. V trimming: 4 bases; J trimming: 2 bases; junction bases outside the gene matches: 10. This chain's CDR3 is CASSPDAGGENTEAFF. The CDR3 DNA sequence: TGTGCCAGCAGCCCAGATGCAGGGGGCGAAAACACTGAAGCTTTCTTT.

The CDR3 nucleotides are TGTGCCAGCAGTGATCGGGTTTTCCGCTACACCTTC. It yields the protein CASSDRVFRYTF. V gene TRBV6-1 combines with J gene TRBJ1-2; D is undetermined. The CDR3 extends over 12 amino acids. The V end was cut by 3 bases, the J end by 9 bases, with 11 bases between. Germline CDR1 MNHNS, CDR2 SASEGT.

The V gene is TRBV7-2, the J gene TRBJ2-7; 10 positions match TRBD2. The germline CDR1 and CDR2 sequences are SGHTA and FQGNSA. The CDR3 totals 15 residues. After removal of 1 base from V and 5 bases from J, the junction contained 5 bases not matched to a gene. In nucleotides, the CDR3 is TGTGCCAGCAGCTTAGGACCGGGACTAGCGAACGAGCAGTACTTC. Translated: CASSLGPGLANEQYF.

This clone was detected once. This rearrangement joins TRBV6-1 to TRBJ1-2; perhaps TRBD1 as D (6 bases). The V end lost 2 bases, the J end lost 1 base, and 11 bases lay between the germline ends. The CDR3 totals 15 residues. The germline gives CDR1 MNHNS, CDR2 SASEGT. CDR3 region: CASSEKRGINYGYTF. The CDR3 DNA sequence: TGTGCCAGCAGTGAAAAGAGGGGGATTAACTATGGCTACACCTTC.

Worth noting for this clone: The same CDR3 arises from other DNA sequences in this sample as well. The chain combines TRBV7-2 with TRBJ1-1; D remains ambiguous. The length of the CDR3 is 14 residues. Trimming pared 1 base from V and 0 bases from J, leaving 6 bases between. CDR1 is SGHTA, CDR2 FQGNSA, per germline. The CDR3 is CASSLGGMNTEAFF. The CDR3 DNA follows: TGTGCCAGCAGCTTAGGAGGGATGAACACTGAAGCTTTCTTT.

The chain carries TRBV5-6 and TRBJ1-2; TRBD1 aligns across 9 bases. The V and J ends lost 5 bases and 7 bases, in that order; junction bases with no gene match: 9. In germline, CDR1 is SGHDT, CDR2 YYEEEE. This CDR3 is 14 amino acids long. The CDR3 here is CASSQNRGQGGYTF. The CDR3 DNA reads TGTGCCAGCAGTCAAAACAGGGGGCAGGGTGGCTACACCTTC.

CDR3 bases: TGTGCCAGCAGTTTAGGCAGGTACAATGAGCAGTTCTTC. Amino acid sequence: CASSLGRYNEQFF. This chain connects TRBV12-3 or TRBV12-4 to TRBJ2-1; D call uncertain. This CDR3 is built from 13 residues. The V and J ends lost 1 base and 4 bases respectively, with 5 bases between them.

The chain is built from TRBV7-8 and TRBJ2-7; D gene unclear. Germline assignment: CDR1 SGHVS and CDR2 FQNEAQ. Trimming took 4 bases from V and 6 from J, leaving 13 bases between them. CDR3 length: 13 residues. CDR3 coding DNA: TGTGCCAGCAGCTCTACTTACTCGGGCGAGCAGTACTTC. It codes for CASSSTYSGEQYF.

The gene calls are TRBV6-2 or TRBV6-3 and TRBJ1-3; 7 bases match TRBD1. The CDR3 covers 14 residues. Germline CDR1 and CDR2: MNHEY and SVGEGT. The V and J ends lost 2 bases and 5 bases, in that order; junction bases with no gene match: 3. CDR3 DNA: TGTGCCAGCAGTTACACGGGACAGCGAAACACCATATATTTT. The encoded protein is CASSYTGQRNTIYF.

The table lists this clone with a count of one. The chain couples TRBV12-5 to TRBJ2-2; no clear D gene. From germline, CDR1 is LGHNT and CDR2 FRNRAP. This CDR3 spans 17 amino acids. V gave up 2 bases and J gave up 0 bases, with 13 bases separating them. The CDR3 protein is CASGLPRGNANTGELFF. For the CDR3, the DNA is TGTGCTAGTGGTTTGCCCCGAGGAAATGCGAACACCGGGGAGCTGTTTTTT.

The rearrangement joins TRBV5-1 to TRBJ1-6, with D unclear. Germline V gene sequence: CDR1 SGHRS, CDR2 YFSETQ. The CDR3 runs to 15 residues. The V gene lost 0 bases and the J gene lost 9 bases, with 13 bases spanning the gap. CDR3 sequence: CASSLDPSSGSPLHF. For the CDR3, the DNA is TGCGCCAGCAGCTTGGACCCCTCGTCCGGTTCACCCCTCCACTTT.

This clone has a single count. The genes are TRBV6-5 and TRBJ1-2; possible D gene TRBD1, 5 bases. The V gene lost 6 bases and the J gene lost 7 bases, with 18 bases spanning the gap. Germline assignment: CDR1 MNHEY and CDR2 SVGAGI. The CDR3 totals 14 residues. CDR3 DNA: TGTGCCAGCAGACGCCAAGGGGAGGTATCTGGCTACACCTTC. Its protein product is CASRRQGEVSGYTF.

The genes are TRBV4-1 and TRBJ2-7; D is possibly TRBD2 (6 bases). This CDR3 spans 16 amino acids. CDR1 is MGHRA, CDR2 YSYEKL, per germline. Trimming cost V 0 bases and J 0 bases, with 12 bases left between them. The CDR3 loop reads CASSQDPAGSSYEQYF. In nucleotides, the CDR3 is TGCGCCAGCAGCCAAGATCCGGCGGGATCCTCCTACGAGCAGTACTTC.

This sequence joins TRBV24-1 and TRBJ2-2; TRBD2 aligns across 11 bases. The trim removed 4 bases at V and 5 bases at J, leaving 8 bases unmatched. Germline V CDR1 and CDR2: KGHDR, SFDVKD. The CDR3 covers 17 residues. DNA of the CDR3: TGTGCCACCAGTGACCCAACTAGCGGGAGTAGTACCGGGGAGCTGTTTTTT. The encoded protein is CATSDPTSGSSTGELFF.